What follows is one TCR beta chain and its context. It lacks a known antigen. Base quality data are lacking; no much larger clone is found one base away. TCRbeta CDR3 regions were amplified from genomic DNA by means of the immunoSEQ Assay, a bias-controlled multiplex PCR. The source study handled its data this way. The number of nucleated cells in each sample was estimated from the amplification of reference gene primers within the assay. To quantify the absolute abundance of each unique TCRbeta CDR3 rearrangement, sequence reads were collapsed and filtered. Productive Simpson clonality was computed per sample as the square root of Simpson's diversity index over productive rearrangements. Not all clones reach the TCRdb copy of this immuneACCESS table, which keeps in-frame sequences only. Checked studies attribute under half of the gap to unresolved V genes and leave the rest unexplained. Clone size and the V and J calls come from that table; the DNA yielded D and trimming. Present in this sample are approximately 120,000 clones, 80% to 90% of which were seen just once. Jointly, the top ten make up 5.9% of the sample.

This sample was taken from a study of blood T cell repertoires in COVID-19 (TCRdb year 2020). Background on the whole study: The collaborator samples originated in the United States, Italy and Spain and spanned the acute and convalescent phases of COVID-19. The samples were drawn from two sources: the first 160 participants of the ongoing ImmuneRACE study, and 950 to 1,500 subjects contributed by 6 global collaborators. The material from the prospective study consisted of cDNA or gDNA derived from T cells, B-cell-depleted T cells, or PBMCs. Deeply sampled blood TCRbeta repertoires from subjects exposed to, actively infected with, or recovered from COVID-19 were included in the dataset. Where available, HLA class I and class II types were taken from metadata supplied by the sample provider and were not determined by assay-based typing. Sample metadata almost always included a de-identified subject ID, COVID-19 status, age in years and sex. The repertoires were released in a freely available public database intended as a resource for research on the immune response to SARS-CoV-2.

V and J are trimmed by 6 bases and 0 bases, and the gene matches miss 4 bases of the junction. Taken from the germline V gene (reference sequence), the CDR1 and CDR2 loops are LNHDA and SQIVND. Taken from cysteine to phenylalanine, the CDR3 has 14 residues. The only DNA kept is the CDR3, 42 bases in frame from the first base. Collaborating institutions collected whole blood in K2EDTA tubes following their own protocols. For TCRbeta analysis, collaborator samples were shipped as frozen whole blood, as isolated PBMCs, or as DNA extracted from either sample type. What the study reported, not specific to this receptor: The quantity of clinical and demographic metadata differed by source and by participant and was supplied without curation.

The sample was peripheral blood. The sequence derives from an elderly man with active or convalescent COVID-19. The chain couples TRBV19 to TRBJ1-1; the junction holds 7 bases that match TRBD1. CDR3 region: CASRRDSLNTEAFF. The sequenced DNA: TGTGCCAGTAGGAGGGACAGCTTGAACACTGAAGCTTTCTTT. Beyond the CDR3, the reference TRBV19 and TRBJ1-1 genes provide the residues; the full variable domain reads: DGGITQSPKYLFRKEGQNVTLSCEQNLNHDAMYWYRQDPGQGLRLIYYSQIVNDFQKGDIAEGYSVSREKKESFPLTVTSAQKNPTAFYLCASRRDSLNTEAFFGQGTRLTVV.